This is a list of T cell receptor beta chains from one sample in a study of T cells in Graves' hyperthyroidism and ophthalmopathy. TCRdb independently ran MiXCR on the multiplex PCR reads; one entry per CDR3 protein. Seen here are approximately 640,000 distinct CDR3 sequences, about 18% observed once, and the top ten hold about 14%. Sequencing input: blood. These receptors originate from a man over 45 with Graves' hyperthyroidism. Each CDR3 is given with its conserved first and last residue. Each record gives: CDR3 length, clone size, J gene, D gene, V gene, CDR3 protein, CDR3 DNA. A D gene is named only where the DNA matches it firmly. Some rows mark clone size as missing; the rest say once, few, many or name a class of expanded clone.

15,many,TRBJ1-1,NA,TRBV6-2/TRBV6-3,CASSYGEAGGTEAFF,TGTGCCAGCAGTTACGGAGAGGCGGGAGGGACTGAAGCTTTCTTT
12,many,TRBJ2-7,NA,TRBV28,CASSFPLSEQYF,TGTGCCAGCAGTTTCCCCCTGAGCGAGCAGTACTTC
13,many,TRBJ2-7,NA,TRBV10-3,CAIRDSTSYEQYF,TGTGCCATCAGGGACAGTACCTCCTACGAGCAGTACTTC
19,NA,TRBJ2-7,TRBD1,TRBV9,CASSLNPGQGARSPEEQYF,TGTGCCAGCAGCTTAAATCCGGGACAGGGGGCGCGTTCCCCCGAAGAGCAGTACTTC
14,many,TRBJ2-1,TRBD2,TRBV28,CAITQRENYNEQFF,TGTGCCATCACCCAGCGGGAGAACTACAATGAGCAGTTCTTC
17,few,TRBJ2-2,NA,TRBV20-1,CSARRGRGIRHTGELFF,TGCAGTGCTAGAAGAGGCCGTGGGATTAGGCACACCGGGGAGCTGTTTTTT
15,many,TRBJ2-1,NA,TRBV5-1,CASSGGSAVDNEQFF,TGCGCCAGCAGTGGGGGGTCAGCGGTAGACAATGAGCAGTTCTTC
13,few,TRBJ1-5,NA,TRBV5-8,CASSYGRDQPQHF,TGTGCCAGCAGCTATGGGCGTGATCAGCCCCAGCATTTT
11,NA,TRBJ1-2,NA,TRBV7-9,CASSLQEGYTF,TGTGCCAGCAGCTTACAGGAAGGCTACACCTTC
16,many,TRBJ2-2,TRBD2,TRBV28,CASSVLAGSVTGELFF,TGTGCCAGCAGTGTACTAGCGGGAAGCGTCACCGGGGAGCTGTTTTTT
16,few,TRBJ2-1,TRBD2,TRBV11-3,CASSKGTSGTLNEQFF,TGTGCCAGCAGCAAAGGGACTAGCGGGACCCTCAATGAGCAGTTCTTC
15,few,TRBJ2-4,NA,TRBV10-1,CASSGGVEAKNIQYF,TGCGCCAGCAGTGGAGGGGTGGAAGCCAAAAACATTCAGTACTTC
11,many,TRBJ1-1,NA,TRBV28,CASSFPGEAFF,TGTGCCAGCAGTTTCCCAGGTGAAGCTTTCTTT
16,many,TRBJ2-1,TRBD2,TRBV28,CASTASGGTSYNEQFF,TGTGCCAGCACCGCTTCCGGGGGGACCTCCTACAATGAGCAGTTCTTC
12,many,TRBJ2-2,NA,TRBV28,CASSLDSRELFF,TGTGCCAGCAGTTTAGATTCGCGGGAGCTGTTTTTT
16,many,TRBJ2-7,TRBD2,TRBV14,CASSRDGRGATYEQYF,TGTGCCAGCAGCCGAGATGGGCGGGGGGCGACTTACGAGCAGTACTTC
13,many,TRBJ1-1,NA,TRBV14,CASSTWVGTEAFF,TGTGCCAGCAGTACTTGGGTTGGCACTGAAGCTTTCTTT
14,NA,TRBJ1-2,NA,TRBV27,CASSPGTRVYGYTF,TGTGCCAGCAGTCCCGGGACAAGGGTCTATGGCTACACCTTC
15,many,TRBJ2-7,TRBD2,TRBV27,CASSLVSGSPYEQYF,TGTGCCAGCAGTTTAGTTAGCGGGAGTCCCTACGAGCAGTACTTC
11,many,TRBJ2-7,NA,TRBV10-3,CAISDPLEQYF,TGTGCCATCAGTGACCCCCTTGAGCAGTACTTC
17,NA,TRBJ2-1,NA,TRBV12-5,CASGSRGPGGIYNEQFF,TGTGCTAGTGGTTCCCGGGGGCCTGGGGGTATCTACAATGAGCAGTTCTTC
12,few,TRBJ2-5,NA,TRBV3-1,CASSQLRETQYF,TGTGCCAGCAGCCAATTGAGGGAGACCCAGTACTTC
15,NA,TRBJ2-3,TRBD2,TRBV29-1,CSVAGGRVSTDTQYF,TGCAGCGTTGCGGGCGGGAGGGTTAGCACAGATACGCAGTATTTT
17,NA,TRBJ1-6,NA,TRBV5-6,CASSSFYRALFSSPLHF,TGTGCCAGCAGCTCTTTTTACCGGGCCCTGTTTTCGTCACCCCTCCACTTT
12,NA,TRBJ1-1,NA,TRBV9,CASSRGGEEAFF,TGTGCCAGCAGCCGGGGGGGGGAGGAAGCTTTCTTT
14,many,TRBJ1-1,NA,TRBV9,CASSVSGSNTEAFF,TGTGCCAGCAGCGTATCGGGGTCCAACACTGAAGCTTTCTTT
15,many,TRBJ2-3,TRBD2,TRBV24-1,CATSPGHGGADTQYF,TGTGCCACCAGTCCGGGACACGGGGGGGCAGATACGCAGTATTTT
13,many,TRBJ2-7,TRBD1,TRBV30,CAWSHRGSDEQYF,TGTGCCTGGAGCCACAGGGGAAGTGACGAGCAGTACTTC
17,few,TRBJ2-5,TRBD1,TRBV7-9,CASSLGTGGAAEETQYF,TGTGCCAGCAGCTTAGGGACAGGGGGCGCGGCTGAGGAGACCCAGTACTTC
18,NA,TRBJ2-2,TRBD2,TRBV28,CASSPTSGRAGGTGELFF,TGTGCCAGCAGCCCTACTAGCGGGAGGGCCGGGGGGACCGGGGAGCTGTTTTTT
13,many,TRBJ2-1,TRBD1,TRBV20-1,CSAEDRGLNEQFF,TGCAGTGCTGAGGACAGGGGGCTTAATGAGCAGTTCTTC
16,few,TRBJ2-7,TRBD2,TRBV4-1,CASSQVRSGSSYEQYF,TGCGCCAGCAGCCAAGTTAGGAGCGGGAGCTCCTACGAGCAGTACTTC
14,NA,TRBJ2-7,NA,TRBV20-1,CSAQDLGQGNEQYF,TGCAGTGCACAAGACTTAGGGCAGGGGAACGAGCAGTACTTC
13,many,TRBJ2-7,TRBD2,TRBV6-1,CANRGGSSYEQYF,TGTGCCAACCGGGGGGGAAGCTCCTACGAGCAGTACTTC
11,few,TRBJ2-2,NA,TRBV27,CARSLFGELFF,TGTGCCAGAAGTCTTTTTGGGGAGCTGTTTTTT
16,NA,TRBJ1-1,TRBD1,TRBV7-6,CASSLVHRGENTEAFF,TGTGCCAGCAGCTTAGTCCACAGGGGGGAGAACACTGAAGCTTTCTTT
16,many,TRBJ2-7,TRBD2,TRBV2,CASSRLAGGSIYEQYF,TGTGCCAGCAGTAGGTTAGCGGGAGGGTCTATTTACGAGCAGTACTTC